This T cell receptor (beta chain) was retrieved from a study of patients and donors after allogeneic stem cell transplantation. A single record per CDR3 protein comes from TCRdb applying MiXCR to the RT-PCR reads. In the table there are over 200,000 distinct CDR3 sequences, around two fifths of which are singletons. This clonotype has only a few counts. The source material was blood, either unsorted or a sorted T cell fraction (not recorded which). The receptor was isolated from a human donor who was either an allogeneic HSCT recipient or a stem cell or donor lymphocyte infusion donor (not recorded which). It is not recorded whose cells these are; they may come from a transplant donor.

CDR3: CASSYGPSGANYGYTF. CDR3 DNA sequence: TGTGCCAGCAGCTACGGACCGTCCGGCGCGAACTATGGCTACACCTTC. The chain couples TRBV5-8 to TRBJ1-2, with D uncertain. V lost 3 bases to trimming and J lost 2 bases, with 17 bases between them. The CDR3 length is 16 residues. Germline V CDR1 and CDR2: SGHTS, YDEGEE.